A single TCR beta chain is shown here with its context. A few counts support this clone. This receptor's antigen is unknown. Base qualities were left out, and no much larger clone turns up one base away. This entry comes from a study of cytomegalovirus exposure and HLA in healthy donors (dated by TCRdb to 2015 to 2018). About the investigation overall: According to an earlier analysis of several hundred of the donors, about 170 million T cells yielded 117 million unique TCR beta sequences and about 300 Gb of sequence data. An early release that covered more than 550 HLA-typed donors contained approximately 300 gigabases of sequencing data and 65 million to 100 million unique TCR sequences. Among the roughly 400 genotyped donors, about 85% belonged to the genetic ancestry cluster associated with self-reported Caucasian donors. The study aimed to test whether signatures of past pathogen exposure could be identified by cataloging public T cell receptors. The study used immunosequencing to profile the T cell repertoires of approximately 650 subjects and linked those repertoires to cytomegalovirus serostatus. Besides the first cohort of more than 650 subjects, a separate validation cohort made up of over 95 different subjects was used. High-throughput TCR immunosequencing, statistical association of individual TCRs with disease status, and machine learning were combined to predict cytomegalovirus infection status. To study patterns of TCR occurrence, a later analysis re-analyzed previously published TCR beta repertoires from under 750 donors and added high-resolution HLA genotyping. Rather than using new phenotypic data, the later analysis identified candidate immune exposures from TCR beta sequences and from how often those sequences occurred across donors. In an earlier analysis of 587 of the donors, high-throughput TCR beta sequencing was used to judge whether each TCR beta V gene segment behaved as functional or pseudogenic. Donor age, sex, ethnicity and CMV serostatus were compiled alongside the repertoire data. In a later genetic analysis, genome-wide SNP genotypes for about three fifths of the 666 donors were used, and that subset was treated as a discovery cohort. Every repertoire in the discovery cohort had been generated on one and the same sequencing platform. Both class I and class II loci were covered by HLA typing, at four-digit resolution. Typing coverage varied by locus: about 629-630 donors for A, B, C, DRB1 and DQB1; roughly 510 for DQA1; more than 600 for DPA1; 400 to 480 for DPB1. Five DR-DQ haplotypes were handled as single units for association and clustering because linkage in the cohort was strong. Among 398 genotyped donors of the cohort, an average of approximately 240,000 unique TCR beta nucleotide sequences were sequenced per donor, about a sixth of them non-productive. Summary of the overall study and its limitations: Strong co-occurrence of HLA alleles, especially DR and DQ, made assigning TCR associations to individual alleles difficult. According to a later analysis, parvovirus B19, influenza, CMV and Epstein-Barr virus appeared linked to several top co-occurrence clusters. Compared with the roughly 670-donor mean, donors in an Asian-associated ancestry cluster had fewer N-insertions in productive TCRs, according to a later genetic analysis. In vitro tests confirmed that a few of the cytomegalovirus-associated TCR beta chains recognize cytomegalovirus antigens. A further reported finding was that TCR beta sequences accurately predicted the HLA-A and HLA-B alleles for most subjects in the first cohort. Correlated functional status among segregating V segments might be attributable to linkage disequilibrium, but an unknown experimental factor could not be ruled out. In a later genetic analysis, a missense DCLRE1C variant was associated with V-gene and J-gene trimming of TCR beta chains, and the association was replicated in an independent cohort. The authors suggested that the approach could potentially be generalized to other disease states and immunological phenotypes. In a later analysis, most CMV-associated TCR beta chains were found to appear HLA-restricted, with HLA associations seemingly driven largely by CMV exposure. Roughly uniform sequencing depth across donors was assumed in presence/absence analyses, although this assumption may not hold. A later analysis found that HLA-associated TCR beta chains were more clonally expanded and had lower generation probabilities than equally common non-associated chains. For the cohort, immune exposure information was limited to CMV serostatus. Broadly in line with IMGT annotations, most TCR beta V segments showed up in productive rearrangements about 87% or about 30% of the time in an earlier analysis of around 600 of the donors. Approximately 16 rarely observed V segments, including chromosome 9 orphons, were excluded from the earlier analysis of a few hundred of the donors because counts were too low. At a false discovery rate of 0.05, a later analysis linked under 20,000 TCR beta sequences to specific HLA alleles. Most TCR sequences were seen in very few donors, while some public TCRs were found in many individuals. The study listed 150 to 200 TCR beta chains as associated with cytomegalovirus. A cluster of highly shared sequence variants was judged likely to be a technical artifact of the sequencing pipeline. HLA typing was unavailable for some donors at each locus, so association tests used only the typed subset. In both the original and validation cohorts, the classifier was reported to diagnose cytomegalovirus status with high specificity and sensitivity. The cohort was sequenced for TCR beta chains only, and without alpha or paired-chain data the features that could be detected were limited. The 87-base-pair reads could not distinguish some IMGT-functional V segments, including TRBV6-2 and TRBV6-3, so those segments were excluded. According to a later analysis, TCR association rates differed among HLA loci, with DRB1 alleles showing the most associated TCRs and HLA-C alleles showing the fewest.

The germline V gene supplies CDR1 MNHEY and CDR2 SVGAGI. The CDR3, cysteine through phenylalanine, is 14 amino acids long. Only CDR3 DNA remains: 42 bases, in frame from the first base. Cut back by 0 bases and 5 bases, the V and J ends lie 7 bases apart. Preparation of the library involved the immunoSEQ multiplex PCR assay. A mixture of 60 forward primers for TCR Vbeta segments and 13 reverse primers for TCR Jbeta segments was used in the multiplex PCR. The CDR3 region of rearranged TCR beta genes was amplified from genomic DNA with a multiplex PCR assay. The amplified TCR beta libraries were sequenced on the Illumina HiSeq System as 87-base-pair reads. The original methods were these. Across the roughly 700 repertoires, a later analysis counted tens of millions of unique TCR beta chains, some 11 million of which were shared by at least two donors. Raw reads were error-corrected and collapsed into unique sequences with a nearest-neighbor algorithm that merged closely related sequences to remove PCR and sequencing errors. V, D and J gene segments were assigned by aligning CDR3 sequences to IMGT reference sequences. Each retained sequence needed at least a six-nucleotide match to both a V gene segment and a J gene segment. A rearrangement was called productive if the CDR3 had no stop codons and remained in frame with V and J, and every other rearrangement was called non-productive. CDR3 was defined according to IMGT convention as the region running from the second conserved V-encoded cysteine to the conserved J-encoded phenylalanine. The earlier analysis of 587 of the donors excluded sequences that lacked an unambiguous match to a single V gene segment. An earlier analysis of some 610 of the donors called V segments functional above 56.7% productive rearrangements and segregating when the between-donor standard deviation exceeded 5%. A statistical classification framework was built for diagnosing cytomegalovirus status from the catalog of TCR beta chain sequences. In a later analysis, V and J genes were assigned by comparing TCR nucleotide sequences against IMGT/GENE-DB human TR gene sequences. In a later analysis, CDR3 sequences and most-parsimonious VDJ recombination scenarios were assigned using the TCRdist pipeline. A later analysis defined each TCR beta chain by its CDR3 amino acid sequence plus V-gene family, and excluded reads lacking a unique V-gene family. In a later analysis, around 650 highly shared, low-generation-probability nucleotide sequences were removed to address suspected cross-contamination and a sequencing artifact. A later analysis calculated a clonal expansion index for each public chain from normalized within-repertoire ranks of inferred template counts. A later analysis computed generation probabilities with a VDJ recombination model fitted to out-of-frame rearrangements, and checked the results against IGoR. A later analysis scored TCR-TCR, TCR-HLA and TCR-CMV co-occurrence with hypergeometric tests, applying a repertoire-size bias correction to TCR pairs. False discovery rates were estimated in a later analysis by permuting HLA or CMV assignments 20 times. In a later analysis, co-occurring TCRs were grouped using DBSCAN, and TCRdist sequence similarity was added for clustering within HLA-allele-positive subsets. Repertoires with fewer than 30,000 or more than 120,000 public chains were left out of co-occurrence clustering, as were about 5 repertoires with anomalous nucleotide sharing. The table comes from immuneACCESS by way of TCRdb, which keeps in-frame sequences with V and J called. Part of the clones is missing from these tables; in studies checked, under half for an unresolved V gene and the rest for unknown reasons. The V and J calls and clone size come from that table; D and trimming were worked out from the DNA. The sample yields 130,000 or so clones; over 70% were counted once. Approximately 1.6% of the sample belongs to the ten largest clones.

The cohort comprised approximately 700 healthy bone marrow donors. At the time of sampling, all cohort members were nominally healthy, though unrecorded immune exposures were likely present. The donor was CMV seronegative and belonged to the group of around 400 seronegative cohort members. A peripheral blood sample was collected from each donor, and TCR beta sequencing was performed on peripheral blood mononuclear cells. The Qiagen DNeasy Blood Extraction Kit was used to extract genomic DNA from the blood cell samples. This receptor was obtained from a woman younger than 35 in good health and CMV-seronegative. The sample taken for sequencing was PBMCs. The chain joins TRBV6-5 to TRBJ2-2; a weak D assignment points to TRBD2 (5 bases agree). At the DNA level, the sequence is TGTGCCAGCAGTTACTCGACTACTACCGGGGAGCTGTTTTTT. This gives the protein CASSYSTTTGELFF.